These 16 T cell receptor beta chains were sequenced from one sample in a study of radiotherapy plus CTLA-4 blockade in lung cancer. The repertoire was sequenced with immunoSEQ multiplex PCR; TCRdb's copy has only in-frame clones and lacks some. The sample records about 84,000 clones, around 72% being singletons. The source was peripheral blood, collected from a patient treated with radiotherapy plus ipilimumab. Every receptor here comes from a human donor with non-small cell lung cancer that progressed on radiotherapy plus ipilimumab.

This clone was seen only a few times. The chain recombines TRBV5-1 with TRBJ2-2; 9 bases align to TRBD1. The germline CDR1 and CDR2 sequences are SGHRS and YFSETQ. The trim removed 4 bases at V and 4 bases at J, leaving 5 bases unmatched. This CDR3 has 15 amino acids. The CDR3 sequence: CASSEDRGGTGELFF. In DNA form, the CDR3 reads TGCGCCAGCAGCGAGGACAGGGGAGGCACCGGGGAGCTGTTTTTT.

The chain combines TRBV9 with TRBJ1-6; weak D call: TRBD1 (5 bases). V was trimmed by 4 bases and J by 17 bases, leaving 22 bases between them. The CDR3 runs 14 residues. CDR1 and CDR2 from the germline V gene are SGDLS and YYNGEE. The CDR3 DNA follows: TGTGCCAGCAGCCTCACCGACAGCAACACCGGGGTCCACTTT. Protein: CASSLTDSNTGVHF.

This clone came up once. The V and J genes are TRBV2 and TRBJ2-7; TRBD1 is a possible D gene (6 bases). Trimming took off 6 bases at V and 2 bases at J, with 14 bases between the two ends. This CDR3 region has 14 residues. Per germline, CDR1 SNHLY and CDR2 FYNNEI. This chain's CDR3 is CASRWTPGAYEQYF. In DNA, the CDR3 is TGTGCCAGCAGGTGGACTCCAGGGGCCTACGAGCAGTACTTC.

The CDR3 coding sequence is TGCAGCGTTGAAGATCTCCCAAATACAGGGGATGGTGAAAAACTGTTTTTT. The encoded protein is CSVEDLPNTGDGEKLFF. This chain links TRBV29-1 with TRBJ1-4; 7 bases fit TRBD1. The CDR3 covers 17 residues. The V gene's germline CDR1 is SQVTM and CDR2 ANQGSEA. V shed 0 bases, J shed 7 bases, and the junction held 14 bases outside the gene matches.

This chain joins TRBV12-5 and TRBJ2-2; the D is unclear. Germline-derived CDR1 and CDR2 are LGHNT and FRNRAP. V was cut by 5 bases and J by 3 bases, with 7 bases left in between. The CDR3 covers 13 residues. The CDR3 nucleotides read TGTGCTAGTGGTAACGGACACACCGGGGAGCTGTTTTTT. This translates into CASGNGHTGELFF.

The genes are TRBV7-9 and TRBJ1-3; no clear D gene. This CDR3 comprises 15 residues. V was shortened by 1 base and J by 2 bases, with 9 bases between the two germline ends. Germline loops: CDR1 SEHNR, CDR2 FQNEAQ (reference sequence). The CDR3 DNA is TGTGCCAGCAGCTTAGAGTCCAGAGCTGGAAACACCATATATTTT. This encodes CASSLESRAGNTIYF.

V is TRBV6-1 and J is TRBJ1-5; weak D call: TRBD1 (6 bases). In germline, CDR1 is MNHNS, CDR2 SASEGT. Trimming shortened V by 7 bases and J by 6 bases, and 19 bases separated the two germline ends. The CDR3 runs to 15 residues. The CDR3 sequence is CASKGGRLGGQPQHF. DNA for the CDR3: TGTGCCAGCAAGGGGGGCCGCCTAGGGGGTCAGCCCCAGCATTTT.

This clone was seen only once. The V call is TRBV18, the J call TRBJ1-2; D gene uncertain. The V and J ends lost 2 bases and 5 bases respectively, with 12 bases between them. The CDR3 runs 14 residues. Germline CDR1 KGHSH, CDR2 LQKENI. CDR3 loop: CASSPGQDPYGYTF. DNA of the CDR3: TGTGCCAGCTCACCAGGGCAGGACCCTTATGGCTACACCTTC.

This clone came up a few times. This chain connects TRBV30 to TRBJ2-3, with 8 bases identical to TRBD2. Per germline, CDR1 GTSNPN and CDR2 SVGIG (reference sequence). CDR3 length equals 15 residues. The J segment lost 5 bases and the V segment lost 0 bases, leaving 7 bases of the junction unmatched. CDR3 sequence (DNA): TGTGCCTGGAGTGTAATTTCGGGGGGGGTAGATACGCAGTATTTT. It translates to CAWSVISGGVDTQYF.

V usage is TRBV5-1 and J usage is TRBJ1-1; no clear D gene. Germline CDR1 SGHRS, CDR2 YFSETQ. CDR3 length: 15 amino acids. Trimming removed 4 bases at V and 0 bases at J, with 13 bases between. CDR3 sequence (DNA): TGCGCCAGCAGCGAGACACCTGAGGTGAACACTGAAGCTTTCTTT. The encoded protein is CASSETPEVNTEAFF.

CDR3 amino acids: CASKAGAGEQFF. The CDR3 DNA reads as TGTGCCAGCAAGGCGGGGGCTGGTGAGCAGTTCTTC. The rearrangement joins TRBV7-6 to TRBJ2-1; D may be TRBD2 (7 bases). The germline gives CDR1 SGHVS, CDR2 FNYEAQ. Trimming took off 7 bases at V and 9 bases at J, with 13 bases between the two ends. The CDR3 runs to 12 residues. The whole variable domain, remainder taken from reference TRBV7-6 and TRBJ2-1, is GAGVSQSPRYKVTKRGQDVALRCDPISGHVSLYWYRQALGQGPEFLTYFNYEAQQDKSGLPNDRFSAERPEGSISTLTIQRTEQRDSAMYRCASKAGAGEQFFGPGTRLTVL.

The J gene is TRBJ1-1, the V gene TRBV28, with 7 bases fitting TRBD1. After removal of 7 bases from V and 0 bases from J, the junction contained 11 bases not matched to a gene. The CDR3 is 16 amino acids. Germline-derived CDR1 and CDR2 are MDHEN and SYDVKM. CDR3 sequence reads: CASMRGGESMNTEAFF. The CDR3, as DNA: TGTGCCAGCATGCGAGGGGGCGAGAGTATGAACACTGAAGCTTTCTTT. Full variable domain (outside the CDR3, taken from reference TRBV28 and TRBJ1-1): DVKVTQSSRYLVKRTGEKVFLECVQDMDHENMFWYRQDPGLGLRLIYFSYDVKMKEKGDIPEGYSVSREKKERFSLILESASTNQTSMYLCASMRGGESMNTEAFFGQGTRLTVV.

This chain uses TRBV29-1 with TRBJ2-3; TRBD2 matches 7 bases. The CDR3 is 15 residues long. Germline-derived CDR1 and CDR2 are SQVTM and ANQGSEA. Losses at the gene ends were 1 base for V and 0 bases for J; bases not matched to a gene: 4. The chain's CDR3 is CSVEAELASTDTQYF. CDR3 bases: TGCAGCGTTGAAGCCGAACTAGCGAGCACAGATACGCAGTATTTT.

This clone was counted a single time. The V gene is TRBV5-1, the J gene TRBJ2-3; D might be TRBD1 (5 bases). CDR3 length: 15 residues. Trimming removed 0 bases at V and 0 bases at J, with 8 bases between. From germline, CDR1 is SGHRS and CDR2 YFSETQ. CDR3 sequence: CASSLGGGSTDTQYF. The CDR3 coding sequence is TGCGCCAGCAGCTTGGGGGGCGGAAGCACAGATACGCAGTATTTT. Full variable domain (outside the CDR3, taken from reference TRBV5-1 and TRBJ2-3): KAGVTQTPRYLIKTRGQQVTLSCSPISGHRSVSWYQQTPGQGLQFLFEYFSETQRNKGNFPGRFSGRQFSNSRSEMNVSTLELGDSALYLCASSLGGGSTDTQYFGPGTRLTVL.

The CDR3 nucleotides read TGTGCCAGCAGTTATTCGGTTTGGGCAGGTAGTGAGCAGTTCTTC. Its protein is CASSYSVWAGSEQFF. The chain is built from TRBV6-6 and TRBJ2-1, with D hard to call. Germline loops: CDR1 MNHNY, CDR2 SVGAGI (reference sequence). The CDR3 totals 15 residues. Trimming removed 3 bases at V and 9 bases at J, with 18 bases between.

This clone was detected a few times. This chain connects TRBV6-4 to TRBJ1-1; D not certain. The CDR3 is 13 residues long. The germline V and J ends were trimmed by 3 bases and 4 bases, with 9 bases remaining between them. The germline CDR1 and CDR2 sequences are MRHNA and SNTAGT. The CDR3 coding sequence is TGTGCCAGCAGTGAGGGCCTAACCACTGAAGCTTTCTTT. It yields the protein CASSEGLTTEAFF.